The 13 T cell receptor beta chains in this list originate from one sample, sequenced in a study of siplizumab effects on memory and regulatory T cells. Sequencing was performed with immunoSEQ multiplex PCR; in TCRdb, only in-frame clones are kept and a portion is missing. The repertoire includes a few thousand clones, roughly two thirds of them detected once, and approximately 57% sits in the top ten. Specimen: TEMRA CD8+ T cells sorted from blood. Subset denoted: unstimulated CD8+ CD45RA+ effector memory T cells. These receptors were taken from a human donor in good health.

The J gene is TRBJ2-1, the V gene TRBV19, with 9 bases matching TRBD1. From germline, CDR1 is LNHDA and CDR2 SQIVND (reference sequence). CDR3 length equals 15 residues. Trimming took 5 bases from V and 6 from J; bases not matched to a gene: 8. CDR3 amino acids: CASSVRQGVLNEQFF. Written as DNA, the CDR3 is TGTGCCAGTAGTGTCAGACAGGGGGTCCTCAATGAGCAGTTCTTC.

The chain joins TRBV5-6 to TRBJ2-5; TRBD2 aligns across 10 bases. The junction had 10 bases not matched to a gene; V was cut back by 3 bases and J by 2 bases. CDR3 size: 17 residues. Per germline, CDR1 SGHDT and CDR2 YYEEEE. The CDR3 loop reads CASSSGTSDWDQETQYF. The CDR3 coding sequence is TGTGCCAGCAGCTCCGGGACTAGCGATTGGGATCAAGAGACCCAGTACTTC.

The chain links TRBV7-6 to TRBJ1-2; tentative D call: TRBD1 (5 bases). V was trimmed by 5 bases and J by 4 bases, leaving 11 bases between them. Germline V lookup: CDR1 SGHVS, CDR2 FNYEAQ. The CDR3 runs 13 residues. Here the CDR3 reads CASSRDSSYGYTF. The CDR3 DNA is TGTGCCAGCAGCCGCGACAGCAGCTATGGCTACACCTTC.

This chain uses TRBV5-8 with TRBJ2-7, with 13 bases lining up with TRBD2. The germline CDR1 and CDR2 sequences are SGHTS and YDEGEE. V shed 4 bases and J 4 bases; nucleotides not matched to a gene: 5. The CDR3 totals 15 residues. The CDR3 loop is CASSPGLAGIYEQYF. The CDR3 nucleotides read TGTGCCAGCAGCCCGGGACTAGCGGGGATTTACGAGCAGTACTTC.

CDR3 loop: CASSRSRGHFSYEQYF. CDR3 nucleotide sequence: TGTGCCAGCAGCCGATCCCGGGGGCATTTCTCCTACGAGCAGTACTTC. The genes are TRBV14 and TRBJ2-7; D is perhaps TRBD1 or TRBD2 (6 bases each). CDR1 and CDR2 from the germline V gene are SGHDN and FVKESK. The CDR3 loop spans 16 amino acids. The V end was cut by 4 bases, the J end by 0 bases, with 16 bases between. The variable domain in full, with the rest retrieved from reference TRBV14 and TRBJ2-7, is EAGVTQFPSHSVIEKGQTVTLRCDPISGHDNLYWYRRVMGKEIKFLLHFVKESKQDESGMPNNRFLAERTGGTYSTLKVQPAELEDSGVYFCASSRSRGHFSYEQYFGPGTRLTVT.

V and J are TRBV21-1 and TRBJ1-2; the DNA was not used to check the table's D call, TRBD1. TRBV21-1 is deemed a pseudogene. This CDR3 has 13 residues. For the CDR3, the DNA is TGTGCCAGCAGCTTAACAGGGCCCTATGGCTACACCTTC. It codes for CASSLTGPYGYTF.

Judged by abundance, this clone is large (0.1 to 1%). The chain joins TRBV5-6 to TRBJ2-1; D gene unclear. Trimming removed 2 bases at V and 5 bases at J, with 14 bases between. The V gene's germline CDR1 is SGHDT and CDR2 YYEEEE. This CDR3 is built from 15 residues. The CDR3 sequence: CASSFPPGGDNEQFF. The CDR3 region has the DNA TGTGCCAGCAGCTTCCCCCCGGGCGGAGACAATGAGCAGTTCTTC.

The chain uses TRBV7-3 and TRBJ1-3; D may be TRBD1 (5 bases). The V end lost 2 bases, the J end lost 0 bases, and 11 bases lay between the germline ends. CDR1 is SGHTA, CDR2 FQGTGA, per germline. This CDR3 is built from 16 residues. CDR3 sequence reads: CASSLVARVSGNTIYF. The CDR3 coding sequence is TGTGCCAGCAGCTTAGTTGCCAGGGTCTCTGGAAACACCATATATTTT.

V usage is TRBV29-1 and J usage is TRBJ2-5; unclear D gene. The DNA end favors TRBJ2-7, so the J call may be wrong. Germline assignment: CDR1 SQVTM and CDR2 ANQGSEA. This CDR3 spans 14 amino acids. For the CDR3, the DNA is TGCAGCGTTGAAGAGGATTCGTATTCCTACGAGCAGTACTTC. This sequence encodes CSVEEDSYSYEQYF.

This clone was counted a single time. V is TRBV19 and J is TRBJ2-5; TRBD1 matches 10 bases. There are 20 residues in the CDR3. V lost 2 bases to trimming and J lost 0 bases; unmatched junction nucleotides: 15. Looked up from germline, CDR1 is LNHDA and CDR2 is SQIVND (reference sequence). The CDR3 DNA reads as TGTGCCAGTAGTATACTCGGGGACAGGGGTAGAGTTTGGGACCAAGAGACCCAGTACTTC. Translated: CASSILGDRGRVWDQETQYF.

As DNA, the CDR3 is TGTGCCAGCACCGCGGGAAGGAAGACCCAGTACTTC. Its translation is CASTAGRKTQYF. This chain uses TRBV6-1 with TRBJ2-5; maybe TRBD2 (6 bases). Germline lookup yields CDR1 MNHNS and CDR2 SASEGT. Trimming removed 7 bases at V and 6 bases at J, with 12 bases between. This CDR3 region has 12 residues.

V is TRBV6-5 and J is TRBJ2-1, with 9 nucleotides matching TRBD1. Germline V gene data show CDR1 as MNHEY and CDR2 as SVGAGI. The CDR3 extends over 13 amino acids. Trimming took 5 bases from V and 15 from J; bases not matched to a gene: 11. The CDR3 DNA sequence: TGTGCCAGCAGTCAGCTACAGGGGGCGGGGCGGTTCTTC. As protein: CASSQLQGAGRFF.

The gene calls are TRBV29-1 and TRBJ1-1, with D hard to call. The CDR3 contains 13 residues. The ends were cut back, 1 base at V and 11 bases at J, with 17 bases in the middle. The germline V gene has CDR1 SQVTM and CDR2 ANQGSEA. The CDR3 DNA sequence: TGCAGCGTTGAAGTTAGGCCCGGGGAGCTTGCTTTCTTT. Encoded protein: CSVEVRPGELAFF.